This T cell receptor (beta chain) was obtained from a study of shared clonotypes between healthy human individuals. Study overall: The plates for each donor numbered three CD4 naive, three CD4 memory, two CD8 naive and one CD8 memory.

The CDR3 extends over 16 amino acids. V dropped 2 bases and J dropped 0; count of bases not matched to a gene: 4. The V gene's germline CDR1 is SEHNR and CDR2 FQNEAQ (reference sequence). Overall study results and limits: Deeper or shallower sequencing was expected to change how clonotypes are shared among donors. Naive CD4 clonotype sharing across several donors was around 5%.

In regard to this clone: Its antigen is not identified.

Repertoires were generated with immunoSEQ multiplex PCR, while TCRdb's copy carries only in-frame clones and drops some. The data hold a few million clones, with almost 96% observed a single time. Sequences were obtained from naive CD4+ T cells sorted from blood. The subset denotes: CD45RA+ positively selected. This chain links TRBV7-9 with TRBJ2-1; 7 bases match TRBD1. The clonotype was recovered from a man aged 18 to 29 in good health. CDR3 nucleotides: TGTGCCAGCAGCTTACAGGGGGTGGGCTCCTACAATGAGCAGTTCTTC. Protein: CASSLQGVGSYNEQFF. Filled out from reference TRBV7-9 and TRBJ2-1, the complete variable domain reads DTGVSQNPRHKITKRGQNVTFRCDPISEHNRLYWYRQTLGQGPEFLTYFQNEAQLEKSRLLSDRFSAERPKGSFSTLEIQRTEQGDSAMYLCASSLQGVGSYNEQFFGPGTRLTVL.